These 10 T cell receptor beta chains originate from one sample sequenced in a study of blood T cell repertoires in COVID-19. The method was immunoSEQ multiplex PCR; TCRdb's version includes in-frame clones alone and lacks a portion of them. The sample comprises about 75,000 clones, about 74% of which are singletons, and just over 2.5% rests with the top ten. Sequenced sample: peripheral blood. These receptors all come from a human donor with acute or convalescent COVID-19. The donor label of this sample is uncertain.

The count of this clone is one. The chain recombines TRBV5-4 with TRBJ2-7, with 7 bases identical to TRBD2. The CDR3 is 14 amino acids. Germline CDR1 reads SGHNT; CDR2 reads YYREEE (reference sequence). V dropped 1 base and J dropped 3; count of bases not matched to a gene: 4. Here the CDR3 reads CASSLRDYNYEQYF. The CDR3 DNA sequence: TGTGCCAGCAGCTTGAGGGACTACAACTACGAGCAGTACTTC.

This clone has a handful of counts. This chain connects TRBV5-1 to TRBJ2-5; the match to TRBD2 covers 12 bases. Germline V lookup: CDR1 SGHRS, CDR2 YFSETQ. The V and J ends lost 0 bases and 4 bases, in that order; junction bases with no gene match: 1. CDR3 length equals 15 residues. CDR3 nucleotide sequence: TGCGCCAGCAGCTTGGGGGGACTAGCGGGAGAGACCCAGTACTTC. It specifies CASSLGGLAGETQYF.

The chain couples TRBV19 to TRBJ2-2; D is undetermined. Germline-derived CDR1 and CDR2 are LNHDA and SQIVND (reference sequence). V lost 9 bases and J 1 base, leaving 9 bases between the germline ends. The CDR3 runs to 13 residues. The CDR3 loop reads CASDSLNTGELFF. The CDR3 DNA sequence: TGTGCCAGCGACTCCTTGAACACCGGGGAGCTGTTTTTT.

The chain recombines TRBV7-2 with TRBJ2-3; perhaps TRBD2 as D (6 bases). There are 16 residues in the CDR3. Germline V gene sequence: CDR1 SGHTA, CDR2 FQGNSA. Trimming pared 2 bases from V and 0 bases from J, leaving 12 bases between. The CDR3 protein is CASSLMSGLSTDTQYF. Here the CDR3 DNA reads TGTGCCAGCAGCTTAATGAGCGGGCTCAGCACAGATACGCAGTATTTT. Full variable domain (outside the CDR3, taken from reference TRBV7-2 and TRBJ2-3): GAGVSQSPSNKVTEKGKDVELRCDPISGHTALYWYRQSLGQGLEFLIYFQGNSAPDKSGLPSDRFSAERTGGSVSTLTIQRTQQEDSAVYLCASSLMSGLSTDTQYFGPGTRLTVL.

This clone was counted between two and nine times. The genes are TRBV7-2 and TRBJ1-4; 7 bases map to TRBD1. The CDR3 totals 15 residues. The germline CDR1 and CDR2 sequences are SGHTA and FQGNSA. J gave up 5 bases and V 4 bases, and 7 bases lay outside the gene matches. CDR3 protein: CASSWRQGNNEKLFF. The DNA for the CDR3 is TGTGCCAGCAGCTGGCGACAGGGAAACAATGAAAAACTGTTTTTT.

The V call is TRBV24-1, the J call TRBJ2-3; tentatively, D is TRBD2 (6 bases). The CDR3 contains 16 residues. CDR1 KGHDR and CDR2 SFDVKD come from the germline V gene. V lost 1 base, J lost 4 bases, and 14 bases lay in between. CDR3 bases: TGTGCCACCAGTGATTTAGGAGGGGACCGTGCAGATACGCAGTATTTT. Amino acids: CATSDLGGDRADTQYF.

The chain recombines TRBV27 with TRBJ2-7; 13 bases agree with TRBD2. CDR3 length: 16 residues. Per the germline V gene, CDR1 is MNHEY and CDR2 is SMNVEV (reference sequence). With 2 bases clipped from V and 4 bases from J, the junction kept 5 bases outside the gene matches. The CDR3 loop is CASSLPGLAGCYEQYV. The CDR3 coding sequence is TGTGCCAGCAGTTTACCGGGACTAGCGGGGTGTTACGAGCAGTACGTC.

The rearrangement links TRBV15 to TRBJ1-2, with D possibly being TRBD1 (6 bases). Per the germline V gene, CDR1 is LNHNV and CDR2 is YYDKDF (reference sequence). The CDR3 is made up of 15 amino acids. V was pared by 5 bases and J by 8 bases, with 21 bases between. The CDR3 nucleotides are TGTGCCACCAGCCCTCGTACAGGGACCTTAGGGGGCTACACCTTC. This gives the protein CATSPRTGTLGGYTF.

With respect to this clone: Other DNA sequences from this sample encode an identical CDR3 as well. The chain has TRBV28 and TRBJ1-1, with D possibly matching TRBD1 (6 bases). This CDR3 contains 14 residues. The V gene lost 8 bases and the J gene lost 4 bases, with 17 bases spanning the gap. Germline CDR1 MDHEN, CDR2 SYDVKM. DNA of the CDR3: TGTGCCAGCTCTCCGGCGGGGGCAGGCACTGAAGCTTTCTTT. Amino acids: CASSPAGAGTEAFF.

The V call is TRBV9, the J call TRBJ2-7, with 10 bases fitting TRBD2. The CDR3 runs to 15 residues. Losses at the gene ends were 3 bases for V and 2 bases for J; bases not matched to a gene: 5. From germline, CDR1 is SGDLS and CDR2 YYNGEE. The CDR3 sequence: CASSAGLAETYEQYF. As DNA, the CDR3 is TGTGCCAGCAGCGCCGGACTAGCGGAAACCTACGAGCAGTACTTC.